Listed here is a single T cell receptor beta chain. The sample comes from a study of blood T cell repertoires in COVID-19. Overall study context: Samples of COVID-19 (acute and convalescent) were obtained from the United States, Italy and Spain. From T cells, B-cell-depleted T cells, or PBMCs came the material, which was cDNA or gDNA.

After removal of 4 bases from V and 5 bases from J, the junction contained 12 bases not matched to a gene. The CDR3 has 16 residues. The germline gives CDR1 SGHKS, CDR2 YYEKEE (reference sequence). The age range of participants was about 18 to 89 years, with residence in 20 to 25 US areas. Authors' processing steps: Amplifying reference gene primers gave estimates of nucleated cell counts. The table came from immunoSEQ multiplex PCR; TCRdb's copy has only in-frame clones and leaves some out. The V and J calls and clone size were taken over from that table, and D and trimming were inferred from the DNA. Of about 270,000 clones listed, approximately 91% are singletons.

This chain joins TRBV5-5 and TRBJ2-1, with 7 bases aligning to TRBD1. Sequenced material: PBMCs or T cells enriched from blood (not recorded which). The clonotype was recovered from a woman in her thirties or forties with acute COVID-19. As DNA, the CDR3 is TGTGCCAGCAGCCCGACGGACAGGATATACGACAATGAGCAGTTCTTC. Protein sequence: CASSPTDRIYDNEQFF.